A single T cell receptor (beta chain) is shown here with its context. What it recognizes is unknown. The PCR contained 60 Vbeta and 13 Jbeta primers. Sequencing was performed with immunoSEQ multiplex PCR; in TCRdb, only in-frame clones are kept and a portion is missing. The sample carries under 150,000 clones, 80% to 90% recorded once. The CDR3 covers 13 residues. The V and J ends lost 6 bases and 5 bases respectively, with 13 bases between them. Germline values: CDR1 MNHNY, CDR2 SVGAGI (reference sequence). The sample comes from a study of cytomegalovirus exposure and HLA in healthy donors. Study details: Earlier sequencing of about 179 million T cells yielded under 120 million unique TCR beta sequences. General observations from the study: What TCR beta sequences reportedly achieved was accurate prediction of HLA-A and HLA-B alleles in most subjects. About 150 TCR beta chains were listed as cytomegalovirus-associated.

V usage is TRBV6-6 and J usage is TRBJ1-1; D might be TRBD1 (5 bases). The sequence derives from a woman in her thirties or forties in good health and CMV-seropositive. Sequencing was done on a sample of PBMCs. Here the CDR3 DNA reads TGTGCCAGCAGGCTCGGCGGGGGTACTGAAGCTTTCTTT. Translating gives CASRLGGGTEAFF.